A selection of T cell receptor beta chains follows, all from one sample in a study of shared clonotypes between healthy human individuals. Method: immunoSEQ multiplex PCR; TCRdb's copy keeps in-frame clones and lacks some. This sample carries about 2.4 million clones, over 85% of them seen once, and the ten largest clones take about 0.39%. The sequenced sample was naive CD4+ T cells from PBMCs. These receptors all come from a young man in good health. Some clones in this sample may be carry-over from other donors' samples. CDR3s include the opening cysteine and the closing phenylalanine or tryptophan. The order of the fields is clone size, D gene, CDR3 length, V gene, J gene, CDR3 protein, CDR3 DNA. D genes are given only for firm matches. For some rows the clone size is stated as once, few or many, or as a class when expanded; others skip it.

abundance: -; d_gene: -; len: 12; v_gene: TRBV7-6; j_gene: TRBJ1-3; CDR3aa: CASSLEGNTIYF; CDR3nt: TGTGCCAGCAGCTTAGAGGGAAACACCATATATTTT
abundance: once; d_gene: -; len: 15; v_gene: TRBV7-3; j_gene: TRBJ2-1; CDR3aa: CASSLDSSSYNEQFF; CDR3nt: TGTGCCAGCAGCTTAGACTCGAGCTCCTACAATGAGCAGTTCTTC
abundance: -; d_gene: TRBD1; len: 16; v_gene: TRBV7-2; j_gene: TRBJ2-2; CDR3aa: CASSPRTGSDTGELFF; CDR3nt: TGTGCCAGCAGCCCCCGGACAGGGTCGGACACCGGGGAGCTGTTTTTT
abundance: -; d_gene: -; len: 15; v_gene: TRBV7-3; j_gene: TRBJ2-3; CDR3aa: CASRAGQRGTDTQYF; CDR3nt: TGTGCCAGCAGAGCAGGCCAGCGGGGCACAGATACGCAGTATTTT
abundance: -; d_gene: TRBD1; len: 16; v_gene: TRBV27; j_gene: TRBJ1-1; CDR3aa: CASSLSAGGLGTEAFF; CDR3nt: TGTGCCAGCAGTTTATCGGCAGGGGGCTTGGGCACTGAAGCTTTCTTT
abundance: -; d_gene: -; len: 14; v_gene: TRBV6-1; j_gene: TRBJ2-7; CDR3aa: CASSELPSSYEQYF; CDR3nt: TGTGCCAGCAGTGAATTGCCAAGTTCCTACGAGCAGTACTTC
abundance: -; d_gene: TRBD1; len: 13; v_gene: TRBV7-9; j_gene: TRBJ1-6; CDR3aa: CASSGTGDSPLHF; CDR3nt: TGTGCCAGCAGCGGGACAGGGGATTCACCCCTCCACTTT
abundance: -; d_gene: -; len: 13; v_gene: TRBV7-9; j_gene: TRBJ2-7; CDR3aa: CASSLDNTYEQYF; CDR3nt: TGTGCCAGCAGCTTAGACAACACCTACGAGCAGTACTTC
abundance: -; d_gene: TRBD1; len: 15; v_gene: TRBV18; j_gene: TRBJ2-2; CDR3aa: CASSSPTGATGELFF; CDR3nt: TGTGCCAGCTCATCACCCACAGGGGCTACCGGGGAGCTGTTTTTT
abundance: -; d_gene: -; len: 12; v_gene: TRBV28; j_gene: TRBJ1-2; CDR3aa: CATGQGNYGYTF; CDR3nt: TGTGCCACTGGCCAGGGGAACTATGGCTACACCTTC
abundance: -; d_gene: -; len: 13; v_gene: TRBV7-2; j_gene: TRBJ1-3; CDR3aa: CASSLEPGNTIYF; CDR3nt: TGTGCCAGCAGCTTAGAACCGGGAAACACCATATATTTT
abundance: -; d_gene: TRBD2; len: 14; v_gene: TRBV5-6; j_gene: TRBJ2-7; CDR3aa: CASSRAGHSYEQYF; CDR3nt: TGTGCCAGCAGCCGAGCGGGGCATTCCTACGAGCAGTACTTC
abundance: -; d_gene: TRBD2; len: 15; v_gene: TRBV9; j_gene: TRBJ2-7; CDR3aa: CASSVGTSGNYEQYF; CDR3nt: TGTGCCAGCAGCGTGGGGACTAGCGGTAACTACGAGCAGTACTTC
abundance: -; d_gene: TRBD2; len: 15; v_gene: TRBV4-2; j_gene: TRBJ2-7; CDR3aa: CASSQVSGTYYEQYF; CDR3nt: TGTGCCAGCAGCCAAGTGAGCGGGACTTACTACGAGCAGTACTTC
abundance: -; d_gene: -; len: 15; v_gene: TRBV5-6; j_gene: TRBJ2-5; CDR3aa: CASSPGMRRGETQYF; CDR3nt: TGTGCCAGCAGCCCAGGCATGAGGCGCGGGGAGACCCAGTACTTC
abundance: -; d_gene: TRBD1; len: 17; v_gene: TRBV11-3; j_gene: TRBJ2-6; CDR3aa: CASSAGQGRTGANVLTF; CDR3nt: TGTGCCAGCAGCGCGGGACAGGGGAGGACTGGGGCCAACGTCCTGACTTTC
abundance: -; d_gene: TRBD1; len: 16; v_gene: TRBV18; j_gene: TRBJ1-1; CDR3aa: CASSGQGAVGWTEAFF; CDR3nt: TGTGCCAGCTCGGGACAGGGGGCGGTAGGATGGACTGAAGCTTTCTTT
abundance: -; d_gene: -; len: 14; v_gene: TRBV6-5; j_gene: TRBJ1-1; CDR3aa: CASSPPGGTPEAFF; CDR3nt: TGTGCCAGCAGTCCCCCCGGGGGGACCCCTGAAGCTTTCTTT
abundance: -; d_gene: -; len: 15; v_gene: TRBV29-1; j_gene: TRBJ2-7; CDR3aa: CSVARVDTRSYEQYF; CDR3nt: TGCAGCGTCGCCAGGGTCGACACCCGCTCCTACGAGCAGTACTTC
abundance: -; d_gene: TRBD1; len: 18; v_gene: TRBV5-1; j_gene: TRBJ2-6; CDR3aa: CASSSGSGGKTGANVLTF; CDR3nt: TGCGCCAGCAGCTCCGGATCAGGGGGTAAGACTGGGGCCAACGTCCTGACTTTC
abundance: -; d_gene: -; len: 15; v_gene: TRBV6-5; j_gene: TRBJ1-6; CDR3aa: CASRRQDHYNSPLHF; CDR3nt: TGTGCCAGCAGAAGACAGGACCATTATAATTCACCCCTCCACTTT
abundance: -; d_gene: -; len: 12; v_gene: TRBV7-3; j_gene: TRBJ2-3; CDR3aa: CASSSRGDTQYF; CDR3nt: TGTGCCAGCAGCTCGCGTGGGGATACGCAGTATTTT
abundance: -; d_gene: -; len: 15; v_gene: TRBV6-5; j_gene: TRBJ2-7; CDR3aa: CASSYPPGVSYEQYF; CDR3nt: TGTGCCAGCAGTTATCCCCCTGGGGTCTCCTACGAGCAGTACTTC
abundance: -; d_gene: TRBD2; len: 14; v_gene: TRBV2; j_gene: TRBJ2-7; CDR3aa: CASSPTSGAGKQYF; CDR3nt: TGTGCCAGCAGTCCCACTAGCGGAGCTGGAAAGCAGTACTTC
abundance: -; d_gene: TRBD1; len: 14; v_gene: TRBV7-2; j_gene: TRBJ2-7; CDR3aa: CASSSAQGAYEQYF; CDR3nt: TGTGCCAGCAGCTCTGCCCAGGGGGCCTACGAGCAGTACTTC
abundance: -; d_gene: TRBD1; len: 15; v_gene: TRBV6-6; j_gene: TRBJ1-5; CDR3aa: CASRRGTGRNQPQHF; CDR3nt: TGTGCCAGCAGGAGAGGGACAGGGAGGAATCAGCCCCAGCATTTT
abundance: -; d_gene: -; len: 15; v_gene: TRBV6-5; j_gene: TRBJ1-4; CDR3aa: CASSSGPSSGEKLFF; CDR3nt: TGTGCCAGCAGTTCTGGACCATCATCGGGCGAAAAACTGTTTTTT
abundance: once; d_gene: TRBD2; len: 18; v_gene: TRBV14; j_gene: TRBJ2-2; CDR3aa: CASSQGWGGPFVAGELFF; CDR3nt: TGTGCCAGCAGCCAAGGATGGGGGGGTCCCTTTGTCGCCGGGGAGCTGTTTTTT